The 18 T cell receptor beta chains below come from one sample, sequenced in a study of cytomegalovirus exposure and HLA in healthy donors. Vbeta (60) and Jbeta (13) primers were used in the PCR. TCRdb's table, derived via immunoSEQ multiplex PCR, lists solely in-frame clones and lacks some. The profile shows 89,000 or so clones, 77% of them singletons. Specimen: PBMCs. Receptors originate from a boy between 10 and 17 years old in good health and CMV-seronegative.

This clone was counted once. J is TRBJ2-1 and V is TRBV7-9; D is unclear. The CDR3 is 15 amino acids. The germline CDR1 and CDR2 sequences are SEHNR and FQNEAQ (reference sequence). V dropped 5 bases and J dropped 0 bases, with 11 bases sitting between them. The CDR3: CASSPSYSSYNEQFF. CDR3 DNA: TGTGCCAGCAGCCCCTCTTATAGCTCCTACAATGAGCAGTTCTTC.

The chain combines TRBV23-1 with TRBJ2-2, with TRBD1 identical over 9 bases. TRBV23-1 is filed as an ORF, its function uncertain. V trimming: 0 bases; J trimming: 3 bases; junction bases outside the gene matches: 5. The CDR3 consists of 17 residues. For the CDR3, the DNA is TGCGCCAGCAGTCAATCAGGGGACAGGGCCTACACCGGGGAGCTGTTTTTT. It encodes CASSQSGDRAYTGELFF.

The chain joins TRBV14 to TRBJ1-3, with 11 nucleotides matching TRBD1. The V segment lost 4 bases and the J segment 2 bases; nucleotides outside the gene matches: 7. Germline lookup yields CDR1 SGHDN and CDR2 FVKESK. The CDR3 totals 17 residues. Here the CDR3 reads CASSLWTGGKTGNTIYF. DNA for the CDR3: TGTGCCAGCAGCCTATGGACAGGGGGCAAGACTGGAAACACCATATATTTT. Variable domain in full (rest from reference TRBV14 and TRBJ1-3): EAGVTQFPSHSVIEKGQTVTLRCDPISGHDNLYWYRRVMGKEIKFLLHFVKESKQDESGMPNNRFLAERTGGTYSTLKVQPAELEDSGVYFCASSLWTGGKTGNTIYFGEGSWLTVV.

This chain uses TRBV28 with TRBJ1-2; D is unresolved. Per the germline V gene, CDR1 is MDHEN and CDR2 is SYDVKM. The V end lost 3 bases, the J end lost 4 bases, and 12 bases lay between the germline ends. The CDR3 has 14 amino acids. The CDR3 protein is CASSLAGRTYGYTF. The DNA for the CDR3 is TGTGCCAGCAGTTTGGCGGGCAGGACCTATGGCTACACCTTC.

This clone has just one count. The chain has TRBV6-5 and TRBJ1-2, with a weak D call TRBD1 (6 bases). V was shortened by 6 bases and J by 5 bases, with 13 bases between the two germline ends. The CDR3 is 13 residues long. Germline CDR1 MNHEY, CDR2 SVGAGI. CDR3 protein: CASRQGYSYGYTF. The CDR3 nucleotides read TGTGCCAGCAGACAGGGATATAGTTATGGCTACACCTTC.

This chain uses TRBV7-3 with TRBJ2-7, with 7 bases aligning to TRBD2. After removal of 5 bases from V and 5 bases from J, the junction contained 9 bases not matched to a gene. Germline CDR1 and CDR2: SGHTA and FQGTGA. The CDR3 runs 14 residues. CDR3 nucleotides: TGTGCCAGCAGCGAGCGGGACTCGCTTAACGAGCAGTACTTC. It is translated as CASSERDSLNEQYF.

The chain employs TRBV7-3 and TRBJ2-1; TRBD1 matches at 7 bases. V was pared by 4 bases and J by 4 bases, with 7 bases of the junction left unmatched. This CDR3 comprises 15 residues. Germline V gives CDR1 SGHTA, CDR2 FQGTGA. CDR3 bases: TGTGCCAGCAGCTCTGGGACAGCAACATACAATGAGCAGTTCTTC. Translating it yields CASSSGTATYNEQFF.

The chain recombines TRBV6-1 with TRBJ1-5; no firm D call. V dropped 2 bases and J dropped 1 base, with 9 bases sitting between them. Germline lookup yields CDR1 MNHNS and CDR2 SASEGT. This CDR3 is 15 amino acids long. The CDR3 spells CASSESRYSNQPQHF. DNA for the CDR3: TGTGCCAGCAGTGAATCCAGGTACAGCAATCAGCCCCAGCATTTT.

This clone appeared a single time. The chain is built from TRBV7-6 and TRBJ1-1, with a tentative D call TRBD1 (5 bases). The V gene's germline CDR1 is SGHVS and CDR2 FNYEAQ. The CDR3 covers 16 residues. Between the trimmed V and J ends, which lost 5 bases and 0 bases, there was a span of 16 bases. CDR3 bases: TGTGCCAGCAGCAACACCCGACAGACTTTGAACACTGAAGCTTTCTTT. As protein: CASSNTRQTLNTEAFF. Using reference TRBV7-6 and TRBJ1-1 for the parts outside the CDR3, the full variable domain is GAGVSQSPRYKVTKRGQDVALRCDPISGHVSLYWYRQALGQGPEFLTYFNYEAQQDKSGLPNDRFSAERPEGSISTLTIQRTEQRDSAMYRCASSNTRQTLNTEAFFGQGTRLTVV.

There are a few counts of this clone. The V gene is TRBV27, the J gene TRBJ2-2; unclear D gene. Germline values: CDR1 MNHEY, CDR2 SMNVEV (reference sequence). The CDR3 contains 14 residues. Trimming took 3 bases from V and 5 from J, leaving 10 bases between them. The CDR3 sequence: CASSLRLPTGELFF. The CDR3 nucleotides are TGTGCCAGCAGTTTGAGGCTTCCGACCGGGGAGCTGTTTTTT.

The CDR3 is CASSSQDSPLHF. For the CDR3, the DNA is TGTGCCAGCAGCTCACAGGATTCACCCCTCCACTTT. The genes are TRBV9 and TRBJ1-6, with D tentatively TRBD1 (5 bases). There are 12 residues in the CDR3. Trimming shortened V by 4 bases and J by 8 bases, and 7 bases separated the two germline ends. The V gene's germline CDR1 is SGDLS and CDR2 YYNGEE. Variable domain in full (rest from reference TRBV9 and TRBJ1-6): DSGVTQTPKHLITATGQRVTLRCSPRSGDLSVYWYQQSLDQGLQFLIQYYNGEERAKGNILERFSAQQFPDLHSELNLSSLELGDSALYFCASSSQDSPLHFGNGTRLTVT.

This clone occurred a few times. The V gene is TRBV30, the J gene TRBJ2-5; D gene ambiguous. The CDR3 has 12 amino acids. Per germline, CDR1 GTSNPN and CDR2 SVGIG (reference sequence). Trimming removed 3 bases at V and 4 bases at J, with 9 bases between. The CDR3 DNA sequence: TGTGCCTGGAGCGGTCCCGGAGAGACCCAGTACTTC. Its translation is CAWSGPGETQYF. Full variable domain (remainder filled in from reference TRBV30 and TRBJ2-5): SQTIHQWPATLVQPVGSPLSLECTVEGTSNPNLYWYRQAAGRGLQLLFYSVGIGQISSEVPQNLSASRPQDRQFILSSKKLLLSDSGFYLCAWSGPGETQYFGPGTRLLVL.

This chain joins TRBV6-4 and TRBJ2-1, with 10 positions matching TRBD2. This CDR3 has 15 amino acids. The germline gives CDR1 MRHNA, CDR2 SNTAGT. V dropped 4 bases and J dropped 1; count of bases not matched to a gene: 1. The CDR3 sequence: CASSAAGGSYNEQFF. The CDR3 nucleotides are TGTGCCAGCAGTGCAGCGGGGGGGTCCTACAATGAGCAGTTCTTC.

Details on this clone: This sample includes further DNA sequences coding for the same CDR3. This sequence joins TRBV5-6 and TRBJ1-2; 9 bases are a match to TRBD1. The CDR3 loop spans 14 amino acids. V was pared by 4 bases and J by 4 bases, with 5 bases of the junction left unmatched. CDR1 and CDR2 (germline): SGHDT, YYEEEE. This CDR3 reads CASSPGTGFYGYTF. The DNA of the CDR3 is TGTGCCAGCAGCCCCGGGACAGGGTTCTATGGCTACACCTTC.

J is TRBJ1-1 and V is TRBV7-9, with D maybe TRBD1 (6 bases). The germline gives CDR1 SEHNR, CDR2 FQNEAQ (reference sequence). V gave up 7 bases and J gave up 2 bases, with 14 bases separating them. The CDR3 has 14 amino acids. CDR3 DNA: TGTGCCAGCACCTGGGGGGGGCTTAACACTGAAGCTTTCTTT. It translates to CASTWGGLNTEAFF.

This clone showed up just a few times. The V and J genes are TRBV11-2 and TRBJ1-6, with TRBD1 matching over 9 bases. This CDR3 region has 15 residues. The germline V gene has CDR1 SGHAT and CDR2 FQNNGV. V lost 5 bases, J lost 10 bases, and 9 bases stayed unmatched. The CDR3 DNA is TGTGCCAGCAGCACTGGACAGGGGTTGATGTCACCCCTCCACTTT. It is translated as CASSTGQGLMSPLHF.

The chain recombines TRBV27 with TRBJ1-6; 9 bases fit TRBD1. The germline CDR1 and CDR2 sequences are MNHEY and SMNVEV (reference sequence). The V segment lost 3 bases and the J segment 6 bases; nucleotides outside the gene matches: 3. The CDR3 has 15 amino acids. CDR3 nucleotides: TGTGCCAGCAGTTTCGGGACAGGGACTAATTCACCCCTCCACTTT. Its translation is CASSFGTGTNSPLHF.

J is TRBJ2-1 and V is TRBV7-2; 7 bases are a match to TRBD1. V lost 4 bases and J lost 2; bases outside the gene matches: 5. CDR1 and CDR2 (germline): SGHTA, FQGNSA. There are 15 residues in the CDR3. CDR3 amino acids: CASSSQTGTYNEQFF. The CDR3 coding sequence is TGTGCCAGCAGCTCACAGACAGGGACCTACAATGAGCAGTTCTTC.